The source of this T cell receptor (beta chain) is a study of blood T cell repertoires in COVID-19. Background on the study: Acute-phase and convalescent COVID-19 samples originated in the United States, Italy and Spain. Nucleic acid was either cDNA or gDNA, and it came from T cells, B-cell-depleted T cells, or PBMCs.

Patients of the Seattle cohort, enrolled during active infection, were followed longitudinally. Authors' data handling: Estimates of nucleated cell counts were drawn from the amplification of reference gene primers. Profiled with immunoSEQ multiplex PCR; TCRdb holds only in-frame clones, not every one. V and J calls and clone size come straight from that table; D and trimming were deduced from the DNA. The top ten hold 1.6% of the sample, which has more than 300,000 clones, around 89% seen once. CDR3 length: 14 residues. V lost 6 bases to trimming and J lost 7 bases; unmatched junction nucleotides: 9. Germline V gene data show CDR1 as LGHDT and CDR2 as YNNKEL (reference sequence).

The sequence was obtained from a young woman with COVID-19, enrolled during active disease. Sequenced material: peripheral blood. V and J are TRBV3-1 (or the pseudogene TRBV3-2) and TRBJ1-2; 9 nucleotides align to TRBD1. The CDR3 reads CASRRTGENFGYTF. The DNA for the CDR3 is TGTGCCAGCAGACGGACAGGGGAAAATTTTGGCTACACCTTC.